A selection of T cell receptor beta chains follows, all from one sample in a study of blood T cell repertoires in COVID-19. Clones were read by immunoSEQ multiplex PCR, and TCRdb kept only the in-frame ones, dropping some. Of 180,000 or so clones listed, over 75% are singletons. Specimen: peripheral blood. The receptors stem from a woman of 80 years or more with active or convalescent COVID-19. The CDR3 runs from the conserved cysteine through the conserved F or W. D genes are given only for firm matches. Size is stated for part of the rows, as once, few or many counts, or as a class when the clone is expanded.

v_call: TRBV10-3
j_call: TRBJ1-2
d_call: -
clone_size: -
cdr3_aa: CAIREEDGYTF
cdr3_nt: TGTGCCATCAGGGAAGAGGATGGCTACACCTTC

v_call: TRBV5-1
j_call: TRBJ2-1
d_call: TRBD2
clone_size: -
cdr3_aa: CASSLRASGGANEQFF
cdr3_nt: TGCGCCAGCAGCCTACGGGCTAGCGGGGGGGCGAATGAGCAGTTCTTC

v_call: TRBV3-1/TRBV3-2
j_call: TRBJ2-1
d_call: TRBD1
clone_size: -
cdr3_aa: CASSQPGTGVNEQFF
cdr3_nt: TGTGCCAGCAGCCAACCCGGGACAGGGGTCAATGAGCAGTTCTTC

v_call: TRBV4-2
j_call: TRBJ1-1
d_call: -
clone_size: few
cdr3_aa: CASSVNTEAFF
cdr3_nt: TGTGCCAGCTCAGTGAACACTGAAGCTTTCTTT

v_call: TRBV7-9
j_call: TRBJ2-7
d_call: TRBD1
clone_size: once
cdr3_aa: CASSLLQGAAEQYF
cdr3_nt: TGTGCCAGCAGCTTACTACAGGGGGCGGCCGAGCAGTACTTC

v_call: TRBV29-1
j_call: TRBJ1-2
d_call: -
clone_size: -
cdr3_aa: CSVGQNTNYGYTF
cdr3_nt: TGCAGCGTTGGGCAGAACACTAACTATGGCTACACCTTC

v_call: TRBV10-3
j_call: TRBJ2-2
d_call: -
clone_size: -
cdr3_aa: CAISAPRDTGELFF
cdr3_nt: TGTGCCATCAGTGCCCCTCGGGACACCGGGGAGCTGTTTTTT

v_call: TRBV5-6
j_call: TRBJ2-1
d_call: TRBD1
clone_size: -
cdr3_aa: CASSLGGRVYNEQFF
cdr3_nt: TGTGCCAGCAGCTTAGGGGGCAGGGTTTACAATGAGCAGTTCTTC

v_call: TRBV2
j_call: TRBJ1-1
d_call: -
clone_size: -
cdr3_aa: CASSEGLMYVTEAFF
cdr3_nt: TGTGCCAGCAGTGAGGGCTTGATGTACGTCACTGAAGCTTTCTTT

v_call: TRBV5-4
j_call: TRBJ1-1
d_call: -
clone_size: -
cdr3_aa: CATQEDMNTEAFF
cdr3_nt: TGTGCCACACAGGAAGACATGAACACTGAAGCTTTCTTT

v_call: TRBV28
j_call: TRBJ1-5
d_call: -
clone_size: many
cdr3_aa: CAIRGWNQPQHF
cdr3_nt: TGTGCCATCCGGGGGTGGAATCAGCCCCAGCATTTT

v_call: TRBV28
j_call: TRBJ2-7
d_call: -
clone_size: -
cdr3_aa: CASSLLVEQYF
cdr3_nt: TGTGCCAGCAGTTTACTTGTAGAGCAGTACTTC

v_call: TRBV18
j_call: TRBJ1-3
d_call: -
clone_size: -
cdr3_aa: CASSPVSSGNTIYF
cdr3_nt: TGTGCCAGCTCCCCTGTTAGCTCTGGAAACACCATATATTTT

v_call: TRBV5-1
j_call: TRBJ1-1
d_call: TRBD1
clone_size: few
cdr3_aa: CASSQGQGEAFF
cdr3_nt: TGCGCCAGCAGCCAGGGACAGGGCGAAGCTTTCTTT

v_call: TRBV29-1
j_call: TRBJ2-7
d_call: -
clone_size: -
cdr3_aa: CSVVIRDYEQYF
cdr3_nt: TGCAGCGTTGTCATCAGGGACTACGAGCAGTACTTC

v_call: TRBV12-5
j_call: TRBJ1-5
d_call: -
clone_size: -
cdr3_aa: CASGNTDQPQHF
cdr3_nt: TGTGCTAGTGGCAATACAGATCAGCCCCAGCATTTT

v_call: TRBV5-5
j_call: TRBJ2-1
d_call: -
clone_size: -
cdr3_aa: CASSLAWRDEQFF
cdr3_nt: TGTGCCAGCAGCTTGGCGTGGAGAGATGAGCAGTTCTTC

v_call: TRBV28
j_call: TRBJ2-6
d_call: TRBD2
clone_size: -
cdr3_aa: CASSPLGGGGSGANVLTF
cdr3_nt: TGTGCCAGCAGCCCCCTCGGCGGGGGGGGCTCTGGGGCCAACGTCCTGACTTTC

v_call: TRBV5-6
j_call: TRBJ2-1
d_call: -
clone_size: -
cdr3_aa: CASSSWMAGNNEQFF
cdr3_nt: TGTGCCAGCAGCTCCTGGATGGCGGGAAACAATGAGCAGTTCTTC

v_call: TRBV10-1
j_call: TRBJ1-1
d_call: -
clone_size: -
cdr3_aa: CASSGPGTTEAFF
cdr3_nt: TGCGCCAGCAGTGGCCCTGGGACAACGGAAGCTTTCTTT

v_call: TRBV7-3
j_call: TRBJ2-1
d_call: -
clone_size: -
cdr3_aa: CASSPGGNEQFF
cdr3_nt: TGTGCCAGCAGCCCCGGAGGGAATGAGCAGTTCTTC

v_call: TRBV5-4
j_call: TRBJ2-7
d_call: TRBD2
clone_size: -
cdr3_aa: CASSLGTSVTYEQYF
cdr3_nt: TGTGCCAGCAGCCTAGGGACTAGCGTAACCTACGAGCAGTACTTC

v_call: TRBV29-1
j_call: TRBJ1-1
d_call: TRBD1
clone_size: -
cdr3_aa: CSVQGGTGGTWNTEAFF
cdr3_nt: TGCAGCGTTCAAGGTGGGACAGGGGGTACTTGGAACACTGAAGCTTTCTTT

v_call: TRBV15
j_call: TRBJ1-1
d_call: TRBD1
clone_size: -
cdr3_aa: CATSKDRVTGTEAFF
cdr3_nt: TGTGCCACCAGCAAGGACAGGGTTACTGGCACTGAAGCTTTCTTT

v_call: TRBV10-3
j_call: TRBJ1-1
d_call: -
clone_size: -
cdr3_aa: CAINMGGRTEAFF
cdr3_nt: TGTGCCATCAATATGGGGGGAAGGACTGAAGCTTTCTTT

v_call: TRBV7-2
j_call: TRBJ2-5
d_call: -
clone_size: -
cdr3_aa: CASSPRLGETQYF
cdr3_nt: TGTGCCAGCAGTCCGAGACTAGGAGAGACCCAGTACTTC

v_call: TRBV29-1
j_call: TRBJ1-2
d_call: -
clone_size: -
cdr3_aa: CSVALTGKGNYGYTF
cdr3_nt: TGCAGCGTCGCTCTTACAGGGAAAGGGAACTATGGCTACACCTTC

v_call: TRBV14
j_call: TRBJ1-6
d_call: TRBD1
clone_size: -
cdr3_aa: CASSQTRFDRVHSPLHF
cdr3_nt: TGTGCCAGCAGCCAAACAAGATTTGACAGGGTCCACTCACCCCTCCACTTT

v_call: TRBV5-1
j_call: TRBJ1-6
d_call: -
clone_size: few
cdr3_aa: CASSSRGTNSPLHF
cdr3_nt: TGCGCCAGCAGCTCGCGGGGGACAAATTCACCCCTCCACTTT

v_call: TRBV7-9
j_call: TRBJ1-1
d_call: -
clone_size: -
cdr3_aa: CASSPRGSGAFF
cdr3_nt: TGTGCCAGCAGCCCACGAGGGTCGGGAGCTTTCTTT

v_call: TRBV28
j_call: TRBJ2-2
d_call: TRBD1
clone_size: -
cdr3_aa: CASSGTGGTGELFF
cdr3_nt: TGTGCCAGCAGCGGGACAGGGGGTACCGGGGAGCTGTTTTTT

v_call: TRBV7-2
j_call: TRBJ2-1
d_call: TRBD2
clone_size: few
cdr3_aa: CASSSALAGARDAFF
cdr3_nt: TGTGCCAGCAGCTCAGCTCTAGCGGGGGCCCGGGATGCTTTCTTC

v_call: TRBV10-1
j_call: TRBJ1-2
d_call: -
clone_size: -
cdr3_aa: CASSEENYGYTF
cdr3_nt: TGCGCCAGCAGTGAGGAGAACTATGGCTACACCTTC

v_call: TRBV3-1/TRBV3-2
j_call: TRBJ2-7
d_call: TRBD1
clone_size: -
cdr3_aa: CASSQETLGQGLYEQYF
cdr3_nt: TGTGCCAGCAGCCAAGAAACCCTGGGACAGGGACTCTACGAGCAGTACTTC

v_call: TRBV2
j_call: TRBJ1-2
d_call: -
clone_size: -
cdr3_aa: CASTSMSVNYGYTF
cdr3_nt: TGTGCCAGCACTTCTATGTCGGTTAACTATGGCTACACCTTC

v_call: TRBV5-1
j_call: TRBJ2-7
d_call: -
clone_size: -
cdr3_aa: CASSSTGGAYEQYF
cdr3_nt: TGCGCCAGCAGTTCTACAGGGGGGGCCTACGAGCAGTACTTC

v_call: TRBV20-1
j_call: TRBJ2-7
d_call: -
clone_size: -
cdr3_aa: CSVWGQYEQYF
cdr3_nt: TGCAGTGTTTGGGGGCAGTACGAGCAGTACTTC

v_call: TRBV29-1
j_call: TRBJ2-1
d_call: TRBD2
clone_size: few
cdr3_aa: CSVVNRGGFNEQFF
cdr3_nt: TGCAGCGTTGTTAATCGGGGGGGCTTCAATGAGCAGTTCTTC

v_call: TRBV4-1
j_call: TRBJ1-5
d_call: TRBD1
clone_size: -
cdr3_aa: CASSQEGDRGYSNQPQHF
cdr3_nt: TGCGCCAGCAGCCAAGAAGGGGACAGGGGATATAGCAATCAGCCCCAGCATTTT

v_call: TRBV19
j_call: TRBJ1-2
d_call: -
clone_size: -
cdr3_aa: CASSLTPSYGYTF
cdr3_nt: TGTGCCAGTAGTCTGACACCGTCCTATGGCTACACCTTC

v_call: TRBV5-1
j_call: TRBJ2-7
d_call: TRBD1
clone_size: many
cdr3_aa: CASRSDRGREQYF
cdr3_nt: TGCGCCAGCAGGTCCGACAGGGGACGGGAGCAGTACTTC

v_call: TRBV9
j_call: TRBJ2-7
d_call: -
clone_size: few
cdr3_aa: CASSVAAGPAYEQYF
cdr3_nt: TGTGCCAGCAGCGTAGCGGCGGGGCCAGCCTACGAGCAGTACTTC

v_call: TRBV5-1
j_call: TRBJ2-5
d_call: -
clone_size: -
cdr3_aa: CASSLQGYEETQYF
cdr3_nt: TGCGCCAGCAGCTTACAGGGATACGAGGAGACCCAGTACTTC

v_call: TRBV6-1
j_call: TRBJ2-3
d_call: -
clone_size: -
cdr3_aa: CASSESNRAIGTDTQYF
cdr3_nt: TGTGCCAGCAGTGAATCTAACAGGGCAATCGGCACAGATACGCAGTATTTT

v_call: TRBV5-3
j_call: TRBJ1-5
d_call: -
clone_size: -
cdr3_aa: CARSQEGRPEWAQHF
cdr3_nt: TGTGCCAGAAGCCAGGAGGGAAGACCCGAATGGGCCCAGCATTTT

v_call: TRBV28
j_call: TRBJ1-2
d_call: TRBD1
clone_size: -
cdr3_aa: CASSLPTKGTDGYTF
cdr3_nt: TGTGCCAGCAGTTTACCTACAAAGGGGACAGATGGCTACACCTTC

v_call: TRBV2
j_call: TRBJ1-2
d_call: -
clone_size: -
cdr3_aa: CASSDVLAGVGYTF
cdr3_nt: TGTGCCAGCAGTGATGTTCTGGCAGGGGTGGGCTACACCTTC

v_call: TRBV6-5
j_call: TRBJ1-6
d_call: -
clone_size: -
cdr3_aa: CASSYSGRAYNSPLHF
cdr3_nt: TGTGCCAGCAGTTACTCCGGCAGGGCCTATAATTCACCCCTCCACTTT

v_call: TRBV24-1
j_call: TRBJ1-5
d_call: TRBD1
clone_size: -
cdr3_aa: CATSASTGEEGQPQHF
cdr3_nt: TGTGCCACCAGTGCCTCAACAGGGGAAGAGGGTCAGCCCCAGCATTTT

v_call: TRBV7-2
j_call: TRBJ2-7
d_call: -
clone_size: -
cdr3_aa: CASSLYYSYEQYF
cdr3_nt: TGTGCCAGCAGCTTATATTACTCCTACGAGCAGTACTTC

v_call: TRBV28
j_call: TRBJ1-3
d_call: TRBD1
clone_size: -
cdr3_aa: CASSSPRGQGGNTIYF
cdr3_nt: TGTGCCAGCAGTTCTCCGAGGGGGCAGGGCGGAAACACCATATATTTT

v_call: TRBV28
j_call: TRBJ1-4
d_call: TRBD1
clone_size: few
cdr3_aa: CASYGTGPEKLFF
cdr3_nt: TGTGCCAGCTACGGGACAGGGCCCGAAAAACTGTTTTTT

v_call: TRBV7-9
j_call: TRBJ2-7
d_call: -
clone_size: -
cdr3_aa: CASSLRVHEQYF
cdr3_nt: TGTGCCAGCAGCTTGCGGGTCCACGAGCAGTACTTC

v_call: TRBV6-2/TRBV6-3
j_call: TRBJ1-5
d_call: TRBD1
clone_size: once
cdr3_aa: CASSYSKQGAGLYNQPQHF
cdr3_nt: TGTGCCAGCAGTTACTCGAAACAGGGGGCGGGTTTGTACAATCAGCCCCAGCATTTT

v_call: TRBV6-1
j_call: TRBJ2-3
d_call: TRBD1
clone_size: -
cdr3_aa: CASSEPGQGRYTQYF
cdr3_nt: TGTGCCAGCAGTGAACCAGGACAGGGCAGATATACGCAGTATTTT

v_call: TRBV29-1
j_call: TRBJ1-2
d_call: -
clone_size: -
cdr3_aa: CSVETGPNYGYTF
cdr3_nt: TGCAGCGTTGAAACTGGGCCTAACTATGGCTACACCTTC

v_call: TRBV27
j_call: TRBJ2-7
d_call: TRBD2
clone_size: few
cdr3_aa: CASSLIWPSGAYEQYF
cdr3_nt: TGTGCCAGCAGTTTAATATGGCCTAGCGGGGCCTACGAGCAGTACTTC

v_call: TRBV5-4
j_call: TRBJ2-7
d_call: -
clone_size: -
cdr3_aa: CASSILNTYEQYF
cdr3_nt: TGTGCCAGCAGCATCCTTAACACCTACGAGCAGTACTTC

v_call: TRBV19
j_call: TRBJ1-4
d_call: TRBD1
clone_size: -
cdr3_aa: CASSTGQGNTKLFF
cdr3_nt: TGTGCCAGTAGTACCGGACAGGGGAATACGAAACTGTTTTTT